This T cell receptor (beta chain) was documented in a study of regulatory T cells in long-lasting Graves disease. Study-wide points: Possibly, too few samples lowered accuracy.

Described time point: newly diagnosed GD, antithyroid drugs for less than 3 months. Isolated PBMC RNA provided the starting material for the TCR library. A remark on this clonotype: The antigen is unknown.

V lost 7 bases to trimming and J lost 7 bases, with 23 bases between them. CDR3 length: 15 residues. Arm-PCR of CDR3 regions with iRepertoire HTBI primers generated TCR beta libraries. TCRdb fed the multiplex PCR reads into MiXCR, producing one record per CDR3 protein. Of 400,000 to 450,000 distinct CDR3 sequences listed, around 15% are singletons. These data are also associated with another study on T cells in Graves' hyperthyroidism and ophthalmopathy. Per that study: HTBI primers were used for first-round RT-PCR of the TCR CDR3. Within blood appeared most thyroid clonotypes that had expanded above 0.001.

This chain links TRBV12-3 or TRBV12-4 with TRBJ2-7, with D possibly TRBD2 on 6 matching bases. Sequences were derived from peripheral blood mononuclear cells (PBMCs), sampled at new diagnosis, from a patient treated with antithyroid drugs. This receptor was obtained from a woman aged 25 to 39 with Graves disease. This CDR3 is CASKLGGARYNEQYF. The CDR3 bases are TGTGCCAGCAAACTCGGAGGGGCTCGGTACAATGAGCAGTACTTC.